The TCR beta chain described here comes from a study of blood T cell repertoires in COVID-19. Looking at the study overall: The study drew acute and convalescent COVID-19 samples from the United States, Italy and Spain. T cells, B-cell-depleted T cells, or PBMCs supplied cDNA or gDNA.

Authors' methods: Scientists estimated how many nucleated cells there were by amplifying reference gene primers. TCRdb's table, derived via immunoSEQ multiplex PCR, lists solely in-frame clones and lacks some. V and J calls and clone size are given by that table; D and trimming were obtained from the DNA. The data contain around 300,000 clones, more than 80% of them singletons. The germline V gene encodes CDR1 LNHDA and CDR2 SQIVND (reference sequence). This CDR3 has 15 amino acids. With 6 bases clipped from V and 6 bases from J, the junction kept 10 bases outside the gene matches. The TCR comes from a woman aged 40 to 50 with acute or convalescent COVID-19. The rearrangement uses TRBV19 and TRBJ1-5; TRBD1 aligns across 8 bases. Sequencing input: peripheral blood. CDR3 residues: CASSTTGGTGQPQHF. As DNA, the CDR3 is TGTGCCAGTAGCACAACAGGGGGGACTGGTCAGCCCCAGCATTTT.